This T cell receptor beta chain was sequenced during a study of T cells in Graves' hyperthyroidism and ophthalmopathy (dated by TCRdb to between 2017 and 2020). About the investigation overall: To identify TCR V-J signatures that set the groups apart, the researchers used a discovery cohort of more than 95 patients, made up of roughly 45 with Graves' ophthalmopathy and 57 with stable Graves' hyperthyroidism. Whether ophthalmopathy could be predicted prospectively was tested in an independent validation cohort made up of approximately 19 hyperthyroidism patients plus 17 patients who later progressed to ophthalmopathy. The roughly 90 discovery patients were divided at random into training and test sets in a 7:3 ratio. In addition, the study compared T-cell repertoires in thyroid tissue and in blood from about six Graves' hyperthyroidism patients. After blood sampling, hyperthyroidism patients were treated with methimazole at a starting dose of 30 mg daily, and ophthalmopathy patients were treated with high-dose intravenous methylprednisolone. The paper reports TCR Vbeta CDR3 sequencing of some 140 peripheral blood samples: over 40 ophthalmopathy, about 75 hyperthyroidism and around 17 progressor patients.

Concerning this clonotype itself: Its antigen is not yet known. Given a much more abundant clone one base away, this may be a read error.

Findings and caveats that apply to the study as a whole: During validation, the model predicted progression to ophthalmopathy a median of approximately six months ahead of onset, with more than 60% sensitivity and about 72% specificity. Sample size was not statistically predetermined, and investigators were not blinded to group allocation. In cross-validation, a model built on a 13 V-J signature told ophthalmopathy apart from stable hyperthyroidism with 87.88% sensitivity and roughly 82% specificity, and in testing the same model reached 80%/75%. Most expanded thyroid clonotypes (frequency above 0.001) were also found in blood, which suggests that blood repertoires may mirror thyroid immune responses.

TCR beta CDR3 regions were amplified from RNA transcripts. The TCR CDR3 was subjected to a first round of RT-PCR using the HTBI primer set and the Qiagen OneStep RT-PCR kit. Libraries were constructed in a second round of multiplex PCR, after which size selection and purification were carried out. Libraries were sequenced paired-end with 100 bp reads on an Illumina HiSeq2000. From the authors' description of their analysis: SOAPnuke was used to process the raw data, with reads discarded if the reads contained adapters or uncalled bases, had a mean Phred below 15, or lacked an exact constant-primer or identifier match. COPE v1.2.5 was used to merge high-quality paired reads, and clonotypes were defined as unique nucleotide sequences. Clonotypes were aligned to IMGT TRBV, TRBD and TRBJ reference segments using MiTCR v1.1. The analysis was restricted to V-J combinations with a frequency above 0.0001, which together covered over 99% of the repertoires. The TCS score was defined as F50 (clonal expansion) divided by E x V (chaos), with BLOSUM62-based TCRdist calculated between CDR3 peptides within each V-J. Welch's t-statistics and random forest reduced several hundred V-J features to roughly 13, which were used in a naive Bayes classifier (R e1071). The Morisita-Horn index was used to measure how similar the thyroid and blood repertoires were. In TCRdb, the public reads were trimmed at Q25 with fastp and aligned with MiXCR, with productive beta chains retained. CDR3 protein duplicates are merged, each entry listing the most common genes and DNA. The V and J calls were determined by TCRdb, not by the authors. The sample table contains about 580,000 distinct CDR3 sequences; only one count was recorded for about 43% of them. The leading ten clones occupy more than 7% of the sample.

The CDR3 measures 11 amino acids from cysteine to phenylalanine. Just the 33-base CDR3 DNA is kept, in frame starting at base 1. Stable Graves' hyperthyroidism was defined as the absence of progression to ophthalmopathy over 18 months of follow-up. Hyperthyroidism patients were newly diagnosed, had a disease duration of under 2 months, and were aged 18 to 65 years. Exclusion was applied to patients with uncontrolled infections, other autoimmune diseases, pregnancy or lactation. Diagnoses were established on the basis of clinical symptoms, serum thyroxine and TRAb, thyroid ultrasound, and orbital computed tomography. Total RNA was extracted with Trizol reagent, and quality was checked on an Agilent 2100 Bioanalyzer.

Sample: peripheral blood or thyroid tissue (not recorded which). This receptor was obtained from a woman aged 18-29 years with Graves' hyperthyroidism. The chain links TRBV12-3 or TRBV12-4 with TRBJ2-7, with the D gene not clear enough to name. The DNA reads TGTGCCAGCGGCCCTTTTTACGGGCAGTACTTC. Its coded protein is CASGPFYGQYF.